This T cell receptor beta chain originates from a study of neurological immune-mediated disorders. The J segment lost 8 bases and the V segment lost 0 bases, leaving 7 bases of the junction unmatched. The CDR3 spans 15 residues. Looked up from germline, CDR1 is SGHRS and CDR2 is YFSETQ. TCRdb itself ran the 5' RACE reads through MiXCR, one entry per CDR3 protein. The top ten hold about 5.5% of the sample, which has 20,000 or so distinct CDR3 sequences, about 2.8% seen once. This clonotype has ten or more counts. What it binds is unknown. Study results and caveats: Healthy controls had more TCR clonal expansion than multiple sclerosis, which showed the least, whereas HTLV-1-associated myelopathy showed the most.

The sequenced material came from PBMCs. This receptor was identified in a woman under 30 with multiple sclerosis. The chain has TRBV5-1 and TRBJ2-4, with 8 bases identical to TRBD1. The CDR3 nucleotides are TGCGCCAGCAGCTTGGGGGACAGGATAGTGGACATTCAGTACTTC. Protein product: CASSLGDRIVDIQYF.